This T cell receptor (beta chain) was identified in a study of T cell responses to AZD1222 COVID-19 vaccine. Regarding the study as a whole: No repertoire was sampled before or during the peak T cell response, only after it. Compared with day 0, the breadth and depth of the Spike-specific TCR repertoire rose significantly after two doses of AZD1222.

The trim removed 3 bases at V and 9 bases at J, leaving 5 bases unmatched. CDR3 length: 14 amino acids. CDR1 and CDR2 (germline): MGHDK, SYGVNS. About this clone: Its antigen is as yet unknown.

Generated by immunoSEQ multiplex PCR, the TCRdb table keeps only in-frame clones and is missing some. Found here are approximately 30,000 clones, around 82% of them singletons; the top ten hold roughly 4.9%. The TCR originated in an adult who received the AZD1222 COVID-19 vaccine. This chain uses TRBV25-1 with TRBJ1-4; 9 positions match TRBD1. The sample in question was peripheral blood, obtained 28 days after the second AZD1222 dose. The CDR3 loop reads CASSELGTGKKLFF. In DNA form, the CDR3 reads TGTGCCAGCAGTGAGCTAGGGACAGGGAAAAAACTGTTTTTT.